The 25 T cell receptor beta chains given below trace back to one sample, sequenced in a study of low-dose radiotherapy and immunotherapy resistance in tumors (dated by TCRdb to 2022 to 2024). These reads were obtained on an Illumina HiSeq 2500. Superscript III and a set of TRAV- and TRBV-specific primers were used to synthesize first-strand cDNA, so that both TCRalpha and TCRbeta chains were covered. TCRs were amplified with Phusion for approximately 18 PCR cycles, with a constant-region primer paired with the adapter attached to the V primers. TCRdb ran its own pipeline on the public reads, namely fastp trimming at Q25 and MiXCR clone calling, and kept in-frame beta chains. CDR3 protein sequences are deduplicated, and each keeps its most common genes and DNA. This sample is represented by under 110,000 distinct CDR3 sequences; around 20% of them were singletons. The ten largest clones represent 4.1% of the sample.

The time point label, as the study defines it: after trial treatment. The sample's treatment or condition label, decoded: LDRT plus nivolumab, ipilimumab, low-dose cyclophosphamide and aspirin (RACIN trial). The specimen comprised PBMCs, sampled after low-dose radiotherapy plus immunotherapy. The receptors come from a male donor with prostate cancer.

This clonotype was detected many times. V gene TRBV9 combines with J gene TRBJ2-7; 8 bases match TRBD2. Germline CDR1 is SGDLS and CDR2 is YYNGEE. V gave up 2 bases and J gave up 4 bases; unmatched junction bases: 8. The CDR3 covers 15 residues. CDR3: CASSVLSGGPYEQYF. In DNA form, the CDR3 reads TGTGCCAGCAGCGTTCTAAGCGGGGGCCCTTACGAGCAGTACTTC.

This clonotype was picked up many times. The chain couples TRBV7-2 to TRBJ2-3; 7 nucleotides agree with TRBD2. Germline-derived CDR1 and CDR2 are SGHTA and FQGNSA. Unmatched junction bases numbered 6, after V lost 0 bases and J lost 0 bases. The CDR3 spans 17 residues. The CDR3 region is CASSLAASGASTDTQYF. CDR3 coding DNA: TGTGCCAGCAGCTTAGCGGCGAGCGGGGCTAGCACAGATACGCAGTATTTT.

This clonotype was seen at least ten times. The V call is TRBV2, the J call TRBJ1-3; D is unclear. Looked up from germline, CDR1 is SNHLY and CDR2 is FYNNEI. V dropped 4 bases and J dropped 0 bases, with 13 bases sitting between them. This CDR3 has 16 residues. The CDR3 nucleotides are TGTGCCAGCAGTGGCGCCGGCTTGAGCTCTGGAAACACCATATATTTT. Its protein product is CASSGAGLSSGNTIYF.

Worth noting for this clonotype: A much larger clone lies a single base off, so this may be a read error. The chain couples TRBV30 to TRBJ1-2, with D possibly being TRBD1 (6 bases). Trimming pared 8 bases from V and 7 bases from J, leaving 23 bases between. CDR1 is GTSNPN and CDR2 is SVGIG in the germline V gene (reference sequence). There are 14 residues in the CDR3. CDR3 DNA: TGTGCCCGGGGGCCCGGACTGCTTGAAGGTGGCTACACCTTC. This translates into CARGPGLLEGGYTF.

Concerning this clonotype itself: This is likely an artifact of a read error, given a far larger clone one base away. This sequence joins TRBV6-1 and TRBJ1-2, with TRBD1 matching 9 bases. Trimming took 10 bases from V and 0 from J; bases not matched to a gene: 6. This CDR3 spans 14 amino acids. Germline values: CDR1 MNHNS, CDR2 SASEGT. In DNA, the CDR3 is TGTGCCACCACACAGGGGGCCGCTAACTATGGCTACACCTTC. This translates into CATTQGAANYGYTF.

This clonotype has at least ten counts. J is TRBJ1-4 and V is TRBV10-1; no clear D gene. Germline V gene data show CDR1 as WNHNN and CDR2 as SYGVQD (reference sequence). V lost 8 bases, J lost 7 bases, and 8 bases lay in between. This CDR3 spans 11 amino acids. The CDR3 protein is CASGSGEKLFF. The CDR3 nucleotides read TGCGCCAGCGGATCTGGTGAAAAACTGTTTTTT.

This clonotype has a count of ten or more. The chain links TRBV2 to TRBJ2-2; D is perhaps TRBD2 (6 bases). This CDR3 spans 15 amino acids. Germline V gives CDR1 SNHLY, CDR2 FYNNEI. V lost 6 bases and J lost 8, with 19 bases in between. This CDR3 is CASRKGLTSGGELFF. In nucleotides, the CDR3 is TGTGCCAGCAGGAAGGGACTTACGTCCGGGGGGGAGCTGTTTTTT. The variable domain in full, with the rest retrieved from reference TRBV2 and TRBJ2-2, is EPEVTQTPSHQVTQMGQEVILRCVPISNHLYFYWYRQILGQKVEFLVSFYNNEISEKSEIFDDQFSVERPDGSNFTLKIRSTKLEDSAMYFCASRKGLTSGGELFFGEGSRLTVL.

This clonotype was seen repeatedly, ten times or more. The chain uses TRBV6-5 and TRBJ2-7, with TRBD2 matching 7 bases. V dropped 6 bases and J dropped 5; count of bases not matched to a gene: 13. In germline, CDR1 is MNHEY, CDR2 SVGAGI. The CDR3 totals 15 residues. DNA of the CDR3: TGTGCCAGCAGGCATGGGGGAGGGGATGCGAACGAGCAGTACTTC. Amino acid sequence: CASRHGGGDANEQYF.

This clonotype came up many times. V and J are TRBV5-1 and TRBJ2-7; D is unresolved. The CDR3 has 14 amino acids. Germline V gene lookup returns CDR1 SGHRS and CDR2 YFSETQ. V dropped 0 bases and J dropped 1 base, with 8 bases sitting between them. This CDR3 reads CASSLGPSSYEQYF. CDR3 in DNA: TGCGCCAGCAGCTTGGGCCCCTCTTCCTACGAGCAGTACTTC.

This clonotype was seen ten or more times. The gene calls are TRBV7-9 and TRBJ2-7; 7 nucleotides match TRBD1. The CDR3 spans 12 residues. The germline gives CDR1 SEHNR, CDR2 FQNEAQ (reference sequence). With V trimmed by 5 bases and J by 6 bases, 4 bases remained unmatched. The CDR3 here is CASSQTGVEQYF. In nucleotides, the CDR3 is TGTGCCAGCAGCCAAACAGGGGTCGAGCAGTACTTC.

This clonotype was recorded at least ten times. A read error may account for a junction end that differs from germline. The chain recombines TRBV5-1 with TRBJ1-3, with a possible D match to TRBD1 (5 bases). The CDR3 is made up of 15 amino acids. CDR1 and CDR2 (germline): SGHRS, YFSETQ. DNA of the CDR3: TGTGCCAGCAGCTTGTTCGGGGGCTCTGGAAACACCATATATTTT. Its translation: CASSLFGGSGNTIYF.

This clonotype was detected many times. The chain links TRBV20-1 to TRBJ2-4, with 7 positions matching TRBD2. The V and J ends lost 3 bases and 5 bases, in that order; junction bases with no gene match: 7. CDR3 size: 14 residues. Germline V gene sequence: CDR1 DFQATT, CDR2 SNEGSKA (reference sequence). CDR3 sequence (DNA): TGCAGTGCTAGGTCCCCGGGGAGGGAAAACATTCAGTACTTC. Its translation: CSARSPGRENIQYF.

At least ten counts were recorded for this clonotype. The chain combines TRBV18 with TRBJ2-4, with 9 bases aligning to TRBD2. The CDR3 has 16 amino acids. Germline V gene data show CDR1 as KGHSH and CDR2 as LQKENI. With V trimmed by 0 bases and J by 7 bases, 7 bases remained unmatched. CDR3 nucleotides: TGTGCCAGCTCACCACCTGGCGGGGGGGCCGGGAACATTCAGTACTTC. Its protein product is CASSPPGGGAGNIQYF.

Turning to this clonotype: A read error is the likely source, as a far larger clone sits one nucleotide away. The gene calls are TRBV6-5 and TRBJ1-3; no clear D gene. Looked up from germline, CDR1 is MNHEY and CDR2 is SVGAGI. This CDR3 region has 13 residues. Trimming cost V 9 bases and J 0 bases, with 9 bases left between them. CDR3 loop: CARSLSSGNTIYF. The CDR3 coding sequence is TGTGCCAGGTCGCTTTCCTCTGGAAACACCATATATTTT.

This clonotype was recorded only once. V gene TRBV12-3 or TRBV12-4 combines with J gene TRBJ1-6; D ambiguous. V dropped 5 bases and J dropped 7 bases, with 12 bases sitting between them. This CDR3 spans 14 amino acids. The CDR3 bases are TGTGCCAGCAGTGGATTAAACCGAAATTCACCCCTCCACTTT. Translation gives CASSGLNRNSPLHF.

This clonotype was seen many times. The CDR3 is CASNEGGLVEAFF. In DNA form, the CDR3 reads TGTGCCAGCAACGAGGGGGGTTTAGTTGAAGCTTTCTTT. The chain has TRBV6-6 and TRBJ1-1; possible D gene TRBD1, 6 bases. The CDR3 has 13 residues. The germline gives CDR1 MNHNY, CDR2 SVGAGI (reference sequence). Trimming shortened V by 7 bases and J by 7 bases, and 16 bases separated the two germline ends.

This clonotype was counted ten times or more. The chain is built from TRBV6-8 and TRBJ2-7; 9 nucleotides match TRBD1. The V gene's germline CDR1 is MNHGY and CDR2 SAAAGT. The CDR3 is made up of 14 amino acids. Losses at the gene ends were 5 bases for V and 3 bases for J; bases not matched to a gene: 5. Written as DNA, the CDR3 is TGTGCCAGCAGTATGACAGGGGGGGACTACGAGCAGTACTTC. Translation: CASSMTGGDYEQYF.

This clonotype was detected a few times. The CDR3 DNA sequence: TGTGCCAGCAGTCTAGCAGGGGTTGAAGCTTTCTTT. It specifies CASSLAGVEAFF. The rearrangement links TRBV6-1 to TRBJ1-1; D possibly corresponds to TRBD1 (6 bases). V was clipped by 5 bases and J by 7 bases, with 11 bases between them. The germline gives CDR1 MNHNS, CDR2 SASEGT. The CDR3 loop spans 12 amino acids.

About this clonotype itself: A far larger clone differs by one base, so this is likely a read error. The chain is built from TRBV2 and TRBJ2-1, with 9 bases lining up with TRBD1. The CDR3 totals 16 residues. Looked up from germline, CDR1 is SNHLY and CDR2 is FYNNEI. The junction had 17 bases not matched to a gene; V was cut back by 7 bases and J by 10 bases. DNA for the CDR3: TGTGCCAGCACGTTCGATGGGACAGGGAAGAGATACGAGCAGTTCTTC. Translated, it gives CASTFDGTGKRYEQFF. The full variable domain, rest sourced from reference TRBV2 and TRBJ2-1, is EPEVTQTPSHQVTQMGQEVILRCVPISNHLYFYWYRQILGQKVEFLVSFYNNEISEKSEIFDDQFSVERPDGSNFTLKIRSTKLEDSAMYFCASTFDGTGKRYEQFFGPGTRLTVL.

This clonotype was detected many times. The chain joins TRBV3-1 to TRBJ2-2; possible D gene TRBD2, 6 bases. V was cut by 4 bases and J by 6 bases, with 12 bases left in between. The CDR3 extends over 14 amino acids. Germline V gives CDR1 LGHDT, CDR2 YNNKEL (reference sequence). CDR3 nucleotide sequence: TGTGCCAGCAGCCTTATGGAGGGGCCCGGGGAGCTGTTTTTT. It specifies CASSLMEGPGELFF.

This clonotype was observed a few times. The chain recombines TRBV19 with TRBJ1-1, with a possible D match to TRBD1 (6 bases). This CDR3 is built from 14 residues. CDR1 and CDR2 (germline): LNHDA, SQIVND (reference sequence). Deletions cut 6 bases from V and 3 bases from J, with 14 bases between. CDR3 bases: TGTGCCAGTAGAAAGGGGGTTTTGGACACTGAAGCTTTCTTT. Amino acids: CASRKGVLDTEAFF.

This clonotype has at least ten counts. The gene calls are TRBV5-6 and TRBJ2-3; TRBD2 matches at 9 bases. Germline loops: CDR1 SGHDT, CDR2 YYEEEE. This CDR3 is built from 15 residues. Trimming took 0 bases from V and 9 from J; bases not matched to a gene: 8. The CDR3 sequence is CASSLEGRGGGTQYF. In DNA, the CDR3 is TGTGCCAGCAGCTTGGAAGGGCGGGGGGGCGGCACGCAGTATTTT.

This clonotype was picked up many times. J is TRBJ1-1 and V is TRBV6-6; 9 positions match TRBD1. The V gene's germline CDR1 is MNHNY and CDR2 SVGAGI (reference sequence). CDR3 length: 14 amino acids. With V trimmed by 6 bases and J by 6 bases, 8 bases remained unmatched. The CDR3 sequence: CASSRDRDIPEAFF. CDR3 nucleotides: TGTGCCAGCAGCAGGGACAGGGATATCCCTGAAGCTTTCTTT.

Many counts were recorded for this clonotype. The genes are TRBV3-1 and TRBJ2-1; 8 nucleotides match TRBD2. The germline V gene encodes CDR1 LGHDT and CDR2 YNNKEL (reference sequence). This CDR3 is 15 amino acids long. V trimming: 2 bases; J trimming: 3 bases; junction bases outside the gene matches: 3. CDR3 sequence reads: CASSQFGGVYNEQFF. The CDR3 nucleotides read TGTGCCAGCAGCCAATTCGGGGGGGTCTACAATGAGCAGTTCTTC.

This clonotype was seen ten or more times. The rearrangement joins TRBV30 to TRBJ2-3; 10 nucleotides agree with TRBD2. V lost 0 bases to trimming and J lost 1 base; unmatched junction nucleotides: 4. This CDR3 is 16 amino acids long. CDR1 is GTSNPN and CDR2 is SVGIG in the germline V gene (reference sequence). The CDR3 coding sequence is TGTGCCTGGAGTGTGGCTAGCGGGGGTCGCACAGATACGCAGTATTTT. It codes for CAWSVASGGRTDTQYF.